The clone carrying this TCR beta chain was detected ten times or more. Its antigen is undetermined. This sample was included in a study of neurological immune-mediated disorders. General study results and limits: While HTLV-1-associated myelopathy showed the greatest TCR clonal expansion, multiple sclerosis showed the least, falling below healthy controls. None of the CDR3 amino acid sequences of expanded clones were shared across subjects, and this suggested private repertoires in all groups.

Healthy control participants comprised blood bank volunteers in Maryland, USA. CDR1 LNHNV and CDR2 YYDKDF come from the germline V gene (reference sequence). The V end was cut by 2 bases, the J end by 0 bases, with 7 bases between. The CDR3 has 15 residues. The method for making cDNA was 5'RACE, and it used 10-nucleotide random UMIs. TCRdb redid the calling of the 5' RACE reads with MiXCR, one entry per CDR3 protein. This table has roughly 38,000 distinct CDR3 sequences, more than 6.5% appearing once. This sequence was found in a woman aged 40 to 50 in good health. This chain links TRBV15 with TRBJ2-2; D remains unclear. The sequenced sample was PBMCs. DNA for the CDR3: TGTGCCACCAGCAGATTAGTATCGAACACCGGGGAGCTGTTTTTT. Translated: CATSRLVSNTGELFF.